A single T cell receptor (beta chain) is shown here with its context. Its target is not known. TCRdb's table, derived via immunoSEQ multiplex PCR, lists solely in-frame clones and lacks some. The table records under 65,000 clones, about four fifths of them present only once. These data originate in a study of T cells in localized non-small cell lung cancer. Overall study results and limits: Among the top 100 tumor clones, a median about 60 appeared in adjacent lung. Higher T cell density in the blood was associated with longer overall survival, whereas higher adjacent-lung clonality associated with shorter survival.

Germline loops: CDR1 MRHNA, CDR2 SNTAGT. Trimming shortened V by 6 bases and J by 5 bases, and 9 bases separated the two germline ends. The CDR3 has 12 residues. This sequence joins TRBV6-4 and TRBJ2-3, with a tentative D call TRBD1 (6 bases). This sample comprised peripheral blood, obtained before any cancer treatment. The source of this sequence is a female donor older than 55 with stage II squamous cell lung carcinoma. The CDR3 bases are TGTGCCAGCAGCCCGACAGGAGATACGCAGTATTTT. Encoded protein: CASSPTGDTQYF.